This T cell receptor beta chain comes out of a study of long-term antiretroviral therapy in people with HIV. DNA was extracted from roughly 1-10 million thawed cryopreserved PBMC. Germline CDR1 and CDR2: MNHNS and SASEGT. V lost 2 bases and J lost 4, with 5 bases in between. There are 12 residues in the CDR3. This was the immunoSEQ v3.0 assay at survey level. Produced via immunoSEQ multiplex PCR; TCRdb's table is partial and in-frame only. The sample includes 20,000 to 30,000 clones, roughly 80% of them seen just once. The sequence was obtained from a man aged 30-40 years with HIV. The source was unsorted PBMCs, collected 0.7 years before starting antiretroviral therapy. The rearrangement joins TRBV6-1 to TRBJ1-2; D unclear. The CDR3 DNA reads TGTGCCAGCAGTGAAAACGGCTATGGCTACACCTTC. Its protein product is CASSENGYGYTF.